This TCR beta chain was sequenced during a study of tumor-infiltrating lymphocytes in primary liver carcinoma. Starting material of about 480 ng total RNA yielded TCR beta cDNA via a constant-region primer. Employing slightly modified ARM-PCR, three nested multiplex PCR rounds were run, and these gave rise to the TCR beta libraries. The first two PCR rounds, approximately 11 cycles each, used TRBV1-TRBV30 forward primers and a C-beta reverse primer. TCRdb reprocessed the multiplex PCR reads with MiXCR, giving one entry per CDR3 protein. The data show about 310,000 distinct CDR3 sequences, about 62% seen once. Concerning this clonotype itself: Germline is not matched at one junction end, which may reflect a read error.

The CDR3 covers 15 residues. The germline V gene encodes CDR1 MNHEY and CDR2 SVGEGT. Germline DNA was also extracted, with blood RNA taken from unsorted whole blood. Surgery was preceded by the collection of approximately 3.6 milliliters of peripheral blood. The rearrangement links TRBV6-2 or TRBV6-3 to TRBJ2-3, with no clear D. Material for sequencing was peripheral blood. This receptor was taken from a middle-aged man with primary liver carcinoma and hepatitis B virus infection. CDR3 sequence reads: CASGSLIPSYNEQFF. The CDR3 DNA reads as TGTGCCAGCGGTTCCCTCATTCCCTCCTACAATGAGCAGTTCTTT.